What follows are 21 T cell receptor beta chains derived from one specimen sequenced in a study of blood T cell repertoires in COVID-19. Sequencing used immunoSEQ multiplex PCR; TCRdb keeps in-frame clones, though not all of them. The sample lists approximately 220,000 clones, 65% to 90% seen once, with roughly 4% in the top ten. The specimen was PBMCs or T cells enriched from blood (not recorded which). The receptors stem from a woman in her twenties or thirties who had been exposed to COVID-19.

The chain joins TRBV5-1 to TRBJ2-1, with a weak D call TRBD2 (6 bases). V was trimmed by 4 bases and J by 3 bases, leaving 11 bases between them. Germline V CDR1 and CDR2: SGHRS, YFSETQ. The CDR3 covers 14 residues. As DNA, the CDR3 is TGCGCCAGCAGCCGGGAGATCGTCTACAATGAGCAGTTCTTC. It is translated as CASSREIVYNEQFF.

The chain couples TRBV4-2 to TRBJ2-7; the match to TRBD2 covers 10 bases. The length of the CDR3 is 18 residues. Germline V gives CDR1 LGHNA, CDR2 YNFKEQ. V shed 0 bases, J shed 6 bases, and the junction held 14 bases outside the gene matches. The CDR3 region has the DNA TGTGCCAGCAGCCAAGATTCGGCTCTAGCGGGGGCTCCTTTCGAGCAGTACTTC. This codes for CASSQDSALAGAPFEQYF.

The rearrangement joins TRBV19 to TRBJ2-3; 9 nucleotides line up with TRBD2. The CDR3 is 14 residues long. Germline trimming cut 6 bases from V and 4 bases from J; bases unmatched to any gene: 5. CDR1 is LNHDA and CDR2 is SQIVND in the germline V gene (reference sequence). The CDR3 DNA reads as TGTGCCAGTAGGCGCCGCGGGGGGGCAGATACGCAGTATTTT. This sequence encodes CASRRRGGADTQYF. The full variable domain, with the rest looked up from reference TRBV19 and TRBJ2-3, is DGGITQSPKYLFRKEGQNVTLSCEQNLNHDAMYWYRQDPGQGLRLIYYSQIVNDFQKGDIAEGYSVSREKKESFPLTVTSAQKNPTAFYLCASRRRGGADTQYFGPGTRLTVL.

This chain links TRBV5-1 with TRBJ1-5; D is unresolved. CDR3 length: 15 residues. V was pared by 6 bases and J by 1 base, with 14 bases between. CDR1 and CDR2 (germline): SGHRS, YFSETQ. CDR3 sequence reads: CASNQDGESNQPQHF. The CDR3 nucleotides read TGCGCCAGCAATCAGGACGGGGAGAGCAATCAGCCCCAGCATTTT.

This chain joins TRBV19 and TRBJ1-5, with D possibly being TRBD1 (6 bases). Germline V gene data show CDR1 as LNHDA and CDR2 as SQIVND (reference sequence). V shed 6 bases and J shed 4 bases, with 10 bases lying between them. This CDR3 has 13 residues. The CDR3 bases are TGTGCCAGTAGCCCCACAGGGAATCAGCCCCAGCATTTT. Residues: CASSPTGNQPQHF.

The chain's CDR3 is CASSFRQGLNTDTQYF. CDR3 in DNA: TGCGCCAGCAGCTTCCGACAGGGACTGAACACAGATACGCAGTATTTT. The chain employs TRBV5-1 and TRBJ2-3, with D maybe TRBD1 (7 bases). V lost 2 bases and J lost 2, with 15 bases in between. The CDR3 contains 16 residues. The germline V gene encodes CDR1 SGHRS and CDR2 YFSETQ.

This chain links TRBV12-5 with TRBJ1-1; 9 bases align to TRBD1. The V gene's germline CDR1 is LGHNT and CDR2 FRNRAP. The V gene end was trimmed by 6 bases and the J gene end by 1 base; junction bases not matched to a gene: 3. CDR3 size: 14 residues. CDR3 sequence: CASGGTGRNTEAFF. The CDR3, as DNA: TGTGCTAGTGGGGGGACAGGGCGGAACACTGAAGCTTTCTTT. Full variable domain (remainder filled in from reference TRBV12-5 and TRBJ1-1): DARVTQTPRHKVTEMGQEVTMRCQPILGHNTVFWYRQTMMQGLELLAYFRNRAPLDDSGMPKDRFSAEMPDATLATLKIQPSEPRDSAVYFCASGGTGRNTEAFFGQGTRLTVV.

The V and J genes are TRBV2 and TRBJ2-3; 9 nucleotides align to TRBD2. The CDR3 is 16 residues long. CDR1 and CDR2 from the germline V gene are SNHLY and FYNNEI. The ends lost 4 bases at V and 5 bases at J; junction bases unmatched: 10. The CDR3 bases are TGTGCCAGCAGTGTTCTAAGCGGGGGGCCAGGAGATACGCAGTATTTT. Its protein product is CASSVLSGGPGDTQYF.

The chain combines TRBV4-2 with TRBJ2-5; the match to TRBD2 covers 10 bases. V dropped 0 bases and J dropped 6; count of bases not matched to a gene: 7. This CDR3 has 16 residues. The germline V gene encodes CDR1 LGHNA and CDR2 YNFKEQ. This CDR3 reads CASSQDLAGGRKTQYF. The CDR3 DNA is TGTGCCAGCAGCCAAGATTTAGCGGGGGGTCGGAAGACCCAGTACTTC.

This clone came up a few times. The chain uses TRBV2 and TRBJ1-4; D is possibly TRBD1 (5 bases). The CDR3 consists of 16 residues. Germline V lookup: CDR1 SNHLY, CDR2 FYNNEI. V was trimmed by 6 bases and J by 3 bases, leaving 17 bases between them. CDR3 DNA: TGTGCCAGCAGCGCCCAGGCCGGGGGTTCTAATGAAAAACTGTTTTTT. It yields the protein CASSAQAGGSNEKLFF.

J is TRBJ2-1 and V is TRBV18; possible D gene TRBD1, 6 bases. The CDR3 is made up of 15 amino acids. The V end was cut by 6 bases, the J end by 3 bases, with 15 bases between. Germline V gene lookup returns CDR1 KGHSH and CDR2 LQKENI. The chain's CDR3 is CASSADRSSYNEQFF. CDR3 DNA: TGTGCCAGCTCCGCGGACAGATCGAGCTACAATGAGCAGTTCTTC. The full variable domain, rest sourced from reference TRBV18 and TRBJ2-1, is NAGVMQNPRHLVRRRGQEARLRCSPMKGHSHVYWYRQLPEEGLKFMVYLQKENIIDESGMPKERFSAEFPKEGPSILRIQQVVRGDSAAYFCASSADRSSYNEQFFGPGTRLTVL.

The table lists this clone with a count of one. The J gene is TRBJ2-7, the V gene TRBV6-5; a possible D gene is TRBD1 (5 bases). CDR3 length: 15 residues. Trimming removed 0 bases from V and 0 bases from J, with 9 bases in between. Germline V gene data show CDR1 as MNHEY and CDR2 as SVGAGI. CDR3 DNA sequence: TGTGCCAGCAGTTACTCGACAGAGAGCTCCTACGAGCAGTACTTC. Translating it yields CASSYSTESSYEQYF.

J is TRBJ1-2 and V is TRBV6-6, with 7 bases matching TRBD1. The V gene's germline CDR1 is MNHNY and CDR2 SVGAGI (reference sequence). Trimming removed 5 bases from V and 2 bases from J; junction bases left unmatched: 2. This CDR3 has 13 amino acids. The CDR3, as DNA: TGTGCCAGCAGTCGGACAGGAAACTATGGCTACACCTTC. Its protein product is CASSRTGNYGYTF.

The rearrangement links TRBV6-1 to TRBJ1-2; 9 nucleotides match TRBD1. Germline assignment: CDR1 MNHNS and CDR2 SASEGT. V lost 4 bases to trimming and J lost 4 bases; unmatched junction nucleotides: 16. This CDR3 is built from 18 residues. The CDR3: CASSAAGTGIRGVYGYTF. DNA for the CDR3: TGTGCCAGCAGTGCCGCCGGGACAGGGATCCGTGGGGTCTATGGCTACACCTTC.

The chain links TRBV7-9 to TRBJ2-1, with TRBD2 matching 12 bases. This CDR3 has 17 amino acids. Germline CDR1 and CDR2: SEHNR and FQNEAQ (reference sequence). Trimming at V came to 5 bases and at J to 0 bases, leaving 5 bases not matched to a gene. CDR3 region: CASSTPTSGGSYNEQFF. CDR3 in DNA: TGTGCCAGCAGCACACCGACTAGCGGGGGCTCCTACAATGAGCAGTTCTTC.

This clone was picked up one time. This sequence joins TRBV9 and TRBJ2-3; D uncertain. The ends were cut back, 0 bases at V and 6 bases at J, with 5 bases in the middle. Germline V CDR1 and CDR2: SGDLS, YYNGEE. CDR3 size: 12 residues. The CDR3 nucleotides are TGTGCCAGCAGCGTAGGTTCGGATACGCAGTATTTT. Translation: CASSVGSDTQYF. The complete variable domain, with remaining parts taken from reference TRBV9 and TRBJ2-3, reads DSGVTQTPKHLITATGQRVTLRCSPRSGDLSVYWYQQSLDQGLQFLIQYYNGEERAKGNILERFSAQQFPDLHSELNLSSLELGDSALYFCASSVGSDTQYFGPGTRLTVL.

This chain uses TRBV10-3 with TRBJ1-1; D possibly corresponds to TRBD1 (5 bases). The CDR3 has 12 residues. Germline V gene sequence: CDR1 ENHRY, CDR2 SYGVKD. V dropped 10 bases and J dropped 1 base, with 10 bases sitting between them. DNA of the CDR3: TGTGCCACGGACCAGGGGAACACTGAAGCTTTCTTT. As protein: CATDQGNTEAFF.

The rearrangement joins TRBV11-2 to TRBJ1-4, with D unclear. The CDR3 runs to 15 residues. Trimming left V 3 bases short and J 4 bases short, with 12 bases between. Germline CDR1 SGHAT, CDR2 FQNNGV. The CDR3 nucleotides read TGTGCCAGCAGCTTCCAGACGGGGATTAATGAAAAACTGTTTTTT. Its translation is CASSFQTGINEKLFF.

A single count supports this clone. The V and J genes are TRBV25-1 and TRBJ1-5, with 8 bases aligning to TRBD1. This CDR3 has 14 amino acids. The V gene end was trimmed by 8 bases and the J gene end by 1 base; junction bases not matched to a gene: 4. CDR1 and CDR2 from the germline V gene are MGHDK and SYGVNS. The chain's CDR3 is CASGWTGSNQPQHF. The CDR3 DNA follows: TGTGCCAGCGGCTGGACAGGGAGCAATCAGCCCCAGCATTTT. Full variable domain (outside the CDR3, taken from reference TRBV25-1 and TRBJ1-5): EADIYQTPRYLVIGTGKKITLECSQTMGHDKMYWYQQDPGMELHLIHYSYGVNSTEKGDLSSESTVSRIRTEHFPLTLESARPSHTSQYLCASGWTGSNQPQHFGDGTRLSIL.

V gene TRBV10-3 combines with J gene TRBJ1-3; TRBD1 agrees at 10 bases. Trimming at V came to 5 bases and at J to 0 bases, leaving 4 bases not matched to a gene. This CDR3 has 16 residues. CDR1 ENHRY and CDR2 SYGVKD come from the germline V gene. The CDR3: CAISKTGGSSGNTIYF. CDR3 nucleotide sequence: TGTGCCATCAGTAAGACAGGGGGCTCCTCTGGAAACACCATATATTTT.

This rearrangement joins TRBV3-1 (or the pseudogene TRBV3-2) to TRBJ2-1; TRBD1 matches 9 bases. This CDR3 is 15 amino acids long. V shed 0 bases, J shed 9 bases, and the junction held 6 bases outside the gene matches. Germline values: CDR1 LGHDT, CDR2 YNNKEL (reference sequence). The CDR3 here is CASSQDLTGGREQFF. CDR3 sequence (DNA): TGTGCCAGCAGCCAAGATCTGACAGGGGGTCGTGAGCAGTTCTTC.